This T cell receptor (beta chain) was identified in a study of Graves' ophthalmopathy and Graves' hyperthyroidism. Trimming took off 6 bases at V and 5 bases at J, with 11 bases between the two ends. The CDR3 length is 13 residues. In its sample, this clonotype was seen many times. Amplified material comprised TCR beta CDR3 regions derived from RNA transcripts. The workflow started with a first-round RT-PCR run with HTBI primers and then moved on to a second-round multiplex PCR. TCRdb redid the calling of the multiplex PCR reads with MiXCR, one entry per CDR3 protein. This table holds hundreds of thousands of distinct CDR3 sequences, about 16% found once.

The specimen was peripheral blood. The receptor's source is a woman aged 18-29 years with stable Graves' hyperthyroidism. This chain links TRBV12-3 or TRBV12-4 with TRBJ1-5; D not resolved. CDR3: CASSPLKDQPQHF. CDR3 sequence (DNA): TGTGCCAGCAGCCCTTTAAAGGATCAGCCCCAGCATTTT.